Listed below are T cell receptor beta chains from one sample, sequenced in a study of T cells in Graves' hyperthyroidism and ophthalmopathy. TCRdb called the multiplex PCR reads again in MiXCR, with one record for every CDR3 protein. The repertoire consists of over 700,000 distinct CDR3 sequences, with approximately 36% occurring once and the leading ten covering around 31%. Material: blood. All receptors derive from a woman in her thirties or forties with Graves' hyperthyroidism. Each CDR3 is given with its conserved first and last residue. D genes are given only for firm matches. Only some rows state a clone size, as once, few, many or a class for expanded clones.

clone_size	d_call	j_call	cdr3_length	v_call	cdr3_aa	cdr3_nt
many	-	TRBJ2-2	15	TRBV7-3	CASSFTGPNTGELFF	TGTGCCAGCAGCTTCACGGGACCCAACACCGGGGAGCTGTTTTTT
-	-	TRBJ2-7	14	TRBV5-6	CAGSLGGGSYEQYF	TGTGCCGGCAGCTTAGGCGGCGGCTCCTACGAGCAGTACTTC
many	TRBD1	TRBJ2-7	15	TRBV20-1	CSARARDRGTYEQYF	TGCAGTGCTAGAGCTAGGGACAGGGGCACCTACGAGCAGTACTTC
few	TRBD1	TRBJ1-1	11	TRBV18	CASSPVQGVIF	TGTGCCAGCTCACCCGTTCAGGGGGTGATCTTT
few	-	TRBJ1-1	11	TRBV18	CASSPVTEAFF	TGTGCCAGCTCACCAGTGACTGAAGCTTTCTTT
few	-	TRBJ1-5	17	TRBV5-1	CASSLAGTVYSNQPQHF	TGTGCCAGCAGCTTGGCTGGAACGGTTTATAGCAATCAGCCCCAGCATTTT
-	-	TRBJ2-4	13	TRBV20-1	CSATGEDKNIQYF	TGCAGTGCTACAGGGGAGGACAAAAACATTCAGTACTTC
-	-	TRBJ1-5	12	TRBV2	CASSLFYQPQHF	TGTGCCAGCAGTTTATTTTATCAACCCCAGCATTTT
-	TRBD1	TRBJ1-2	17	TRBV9	CASSGAPWDRGFFGYTF	TGTGCCAGCAGCGGAGCTCCTTGGGACAGGGGTTTTTTTGGCTACACCTTC
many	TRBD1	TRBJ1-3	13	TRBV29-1	CSVLTGTGNTIYF	TGCAGCGTCCTGACAGGGACTGGAAACACCATATATTTT
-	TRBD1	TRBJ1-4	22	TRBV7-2	CASSSSLTGWGSSTIPNEKLFF	TGTGCCAGCAGCTCCAGCCTGACAGGGTGGGGATCTTCAACAATACCTAATGAAAAACTGTTTTTT
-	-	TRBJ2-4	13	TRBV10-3	CAISVTYENIQYF	TGTGCCATCAGTGTTACGTACGAAAACATTCAGTACTTC
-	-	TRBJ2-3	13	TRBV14	CASSRGGRVPQYF	TGTGCCAGCAGCCGAGGGGGAAGGGTACCGCAGTATTTT
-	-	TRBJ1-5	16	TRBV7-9	CASSLQLAGKRQPQHF	TGTGCCAGCAGCCTTCAGCTAGCAGGGAAGCGCCAGCCCCAGCATTTT
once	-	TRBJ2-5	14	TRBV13	CASSSGEEGETQYF	TGTGCCAGCAGCTCCGGGGAGGAAGGCGAGACCCAGTACTTC
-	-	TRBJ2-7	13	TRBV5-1	CAGSLASSYEQYF	TGTGCCGGCAGCCTTGCTAGCTCCTACGAGCAGTACTTC
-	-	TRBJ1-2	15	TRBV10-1	CASTRQGRVIGRYTF	TGCGCCAGCACCCGCCAGGGCAGGGTTATTGGTCGCTACACCTTC
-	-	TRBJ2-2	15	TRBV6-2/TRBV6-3	CASSFPNGLTGELFF	TGTGCCAGCAGTTTTCCGAATGGGCTTACCGGGGAGCTGTTTTTT
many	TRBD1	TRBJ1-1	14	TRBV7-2	CASRWTGMNTEAFF	TGTGCCAGCAGGTGGACAGGCATGAACACTGAAGCTTTCTTT
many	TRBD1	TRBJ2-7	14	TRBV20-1	CSAEPGDRSYEQYF	TGCAGTGCTGAACCCGGGGACAGGTCCTACGAGCAGTACTTC
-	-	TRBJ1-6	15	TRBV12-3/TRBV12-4	CASSSRSPGGSPLHF	TGTGCCAGCAGTTCTCGGTCCCCCGGCGGTTCACCCCTCCACTTT
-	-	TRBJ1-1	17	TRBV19	CASSTTRLRDLNTEAFF	TGTGCCAGTAGTACCACACGACTACGGGACCTGAACACTGAAGCTTTCTTT
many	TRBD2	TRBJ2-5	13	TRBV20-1	CSASWGGQETQYF	TGCAGTGCTAGTTGGGGGGGACAAGAGACCCAGTACTTC
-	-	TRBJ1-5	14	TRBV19	CASTDYSVNQPQHF	TGTGCCAGCACCGACTACAGCGTCAATCAGCCCCAGCATTTT
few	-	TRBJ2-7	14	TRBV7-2	CASSPRYSTYEQYF	TGTGCCAGCAGCCCAAGATACAGTACCTACGAGCAGTACTTC
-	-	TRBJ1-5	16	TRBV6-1	CASRASTFRSGQLQHF	TGTGCCAGCAGGGCCAGTACTTTCAGGAGTGGTCAGCTCCAGCATTTT
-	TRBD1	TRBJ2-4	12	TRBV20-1	CSANRQGNIQYF	TGCAGTGCCAACCGACAGGGAAACATTCAGTACTTC
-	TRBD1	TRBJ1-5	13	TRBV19	CAGKDREHQPQHF	TGTGCCGGCAAGGACAGGGAACATCAGCCCCAGCATTTT
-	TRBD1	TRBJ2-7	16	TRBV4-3	CASSIRQGLQPYEQYF	TGCGCCAGCAGCATAAGACAGGGTCTTCAACCCTACGAGCAGTACTTC
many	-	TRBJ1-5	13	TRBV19	CASSIREQQPQHF	TGTGCCAGTAGTATACGGGAACAGCAGCCCCAGCATTTT
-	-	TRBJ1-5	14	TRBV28	CASSLIREAQPQHF	TGTGCCAGCAGTTTAATCAGGGAGGCCCAGCCCCAGCATTTT
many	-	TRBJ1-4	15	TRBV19	CASSGRRDFNEKLFF	TGTGCCAGTAGTGGCCGGCGGGACTTTAATGAAAAACTGTTTTTT
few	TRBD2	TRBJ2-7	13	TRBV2	CASGGLAIYEQYF	TGTGCCAGCGGGGGACTAGCGATCTACGAGCAGTACTTC
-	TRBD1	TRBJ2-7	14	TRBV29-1	CSKTRTGVYNEQYF	TGCAGCAAAACTAGGACAGGGGTCTACAATGAGCAGTACTTC
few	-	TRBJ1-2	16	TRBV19	CASRGSETAANYGYTF	TGTGCCAGTAGGGGGTCCGAGACAGCTGCTAACTATGGCTACACCTTC
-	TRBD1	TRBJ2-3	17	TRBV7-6	CASSWASGGSMADTQYF	TGTGCCAGCAGTTGGGCTTCAGGGGGCTCGATGGCCGATACGCAGTATTTT
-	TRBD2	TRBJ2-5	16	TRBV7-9	CASSLASGEVEETQYF	TGTGCCAGCAGCTTGGCTAGCGGGGAGGTGGAAGAGACCCAGTACTTC
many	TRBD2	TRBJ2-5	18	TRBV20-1	CSASGLAGPPTLGETQYF	TGCAGTGCTAGCGGACTAGCGGGGCCCCCGACACTCGGAGAGACCCAGTACTTC
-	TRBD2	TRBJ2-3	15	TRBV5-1	CASTISGANTDTQYF	TGTGCCAGCACCATCAGCGGGGCCAACACAGATACGCAGTATTTT
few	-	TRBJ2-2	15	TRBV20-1	CSATKASGRIGELFF	TGCAGTGCGACAAAAGCGTCAGGGCGTATCGGGGAGCTGTTTTTT
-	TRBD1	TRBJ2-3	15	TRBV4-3	CASSQVAGGADTQYF	TGCGCCAGCAGCCAAGTCGCAGGGGGCGCAGATACGCAGTATTTT
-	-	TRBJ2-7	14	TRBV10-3	CASRRWAGAYEQYF	TGTGCCAGCAGGAGGTGGGCAGGGGCCTACGAGCAGTACTTC
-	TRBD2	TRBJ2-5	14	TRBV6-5	CASSYGGVGETQYF	TGTGCCAGCAGTTATGGGGGGGTTGGAGAGACCCAGTACTTC